This T cell receptor beta chain was identified during a study of blood T cell repertoires in COVID-19. Turning to the study itself: Spain, Italy and the United States supplied samples that represented acute and convalescent COVID-19.

Under the authors' procedure: Nucleated cell counts were estimated from reference gene primer amplification. Using immunoSEQ multiplex PCR, the repertoire was profiled, and TCRdb retains in-frame clones only, with some absent. The V and J calls and clone size come from that table; D and trimming were worked out from the DNA. The sample holds 300,000 to 500,000 clones; roughly 90% are singletons and the top ten take 0.95% to 1%. Germline trimming cut 0 bases from V and 5 bases from J; bases unmatched to any gene: 10. This CDR3 comprises 18 residues. CDR1 is LGHNA, CDR2 YSLEER, per germline. This chain uses TRBV4-3 with TRBJ1-6; 7 bases are shared with TRBD1. The sample comprised PBMCs or T cells enriched from blood (not recorded which). The clonotype originates from a woman in her thirties with acute COVID-19. The CDR3 nucleotides read TGCGCCAGCAGCCAAGATATTAGAGGGACAGTAAATAATTCACCCCTCCACTTT. Residues: CASSQDIRGTVNNSPLHF.